Shown below are 24 T cell receptor beta chains from a single sample sequenced in a study of human T cells and chemical hapten exposure. TCRdb re-derived calls from the RACE reads in MiXCR, one entry per CDR3 protein. The profile covers fewer than 200,000 distinct CDR3 sequences, with roughly 30% appearing a single time and 2.9% taken by the ten largest. Indicated time point: pre-sensitization, week 0. Indicated treatment: therapeutic diphenylcyclopropenone sensitization with weekly scalp DPC. Sample: whole blood, taken in connection with sensitization to the hapten diphenylcyclopropenone (DPC). The receptors come from a woman aged 25-40 years with alopecia areata. Some clones in this sample may be carry-over from other donors' samples.

The chain combines TRBV9 with TRBJ2-1; 9 bases fit TRBD2. Germline CDR1 SGDLS, CDR2 YYNGEE. This CDR3 is 16 amino acids long. J gave up 7 bases and V 2 bases, and 10 bases lay outside the gene matches. The CDR3 loop is CASSVGGLAGMNEQFF. As DNA, the CDR3 is TGTGCCAGCAGCGTCGGGGGGCTAGCGGGAATGAATGAGCAGTTCTTC. Complete variable domain (other parts from reference TRBV9 and TRBJ2-1): DSGVTQTPKHLITATGQRVTLRCSPRSGDLSVYWYQQSLDQGLQFLIQYYNGEERAKGNILERFSAQQFPDLHSELNLSSLELGDSALYFCASSVGGLAGMNEQFFGPGTRLTVL.

This rearrangement joins TRBV29-1 to TRBJ2-3; D might be TRBD1 (5 bases). The CDR3 has 12 amino acids. Looked up from germline, CDR1 is SQVTM and CDR2 is ANQGSEA. With 4 bases removed from V and 4 bases from J, the gap between germline ends came to 9 bases. The CDR3 loop reads CSVVLGADTQYF. As DNA, the CDR3 is TGCAGCGTTGTGCTAGGGGCAGATACGCAGTATTTT.

This clonotype was observed a few times. The chain is built from TRBV5-6 and TRBJ1-2; no clear D. Germline values: CDR1 SGHDT, CDR2 YYEEEE. The CDR3 loop spans 16 amino acids. V gave up 2 bases and J gave up 0 bases, with 14 bases separating them. The CDR3 here is CASSFDTNSPNYGYTF. The CDR3, as DNA: TGTGCCAGCAGCTTCGATACCAACAGCCCTAACTATGGCTACACCTTC.

This chain links TRBV5-1 with TRBJ2-5, with D tentatively TRBD1 (5 bases). Germline lookup yields CDR1 SGHRS and CDR2 YFSETQ. The CDR3 is 14 amino acids. Trimming left V 4 bases short and J 3 bases short, with 13 bases between. The DNA for the CDR3 is TGCGCCAGCAGCCCTGGACATAAGGAAGAGACCCAGTACTTC. Its protein is CASSPGHKEETQYF.

The table lists this clonotype with a few counts. This chain connects TRBV28 to TRBJ1-5; tentative D call: TRBD1 (5 bases). The CDR3 covers 15 residues. In germline, CDR1 is MDHEN, CDR2 SYDVKM. Trimming removed 2 bases from V and 4 bases from J, with 12 bases in between. CDR3 nucleotides: TGTGCCAGCAGTTTAGGCGGCAGGGCGAATCAGCCCCAGCATTTT. As protein: CASSLGGRANQPQHF.

CDR3 nucleotides: TGTGCCAGCAGTTTACCTCTAGCGGCCGGTCGAAATGAGCAGTTCTTC. It yields the protein CASSLPLAAGRNEQFF. The rearrangement links TRBV28 to TRBJ2-1; 7 positions agree with TRBD2. Losses at the gene ends were 2 bases for V and 7 bases for J; bases not matched to a gene: 11. The CDR3 is 16 residues long. Per the germline V gene, CDR1 is MDHEN and CDR2 is SYDVKM. Together with reference TRBV28 and TRBJ2-1, the CDR3 gives the full variable domain: DVKVTQSSRYLVKRTGEKVFLECVQDMDHENMFWYRQDPGLGLRLIYFSYDVKMKEKGDIPEGYSVSREKKERFSLILESASTNQTSMYLCASSLPLAAGRNEQFFGPGTRLTVL.

In its sample, this clonotype was seen a few times. The gene calls are TRBV5-1 and TRBJ1-1, with a weak D call TRBD1 (6 bases). The CDR3 runs to 14 residues. The V gene's germline CDR1 is SGHRS and CDR2 YFSETQ. Trimming pared 4 bases from V and 4 bases from J, leaving 14 bases between. CDR3 loop: CASSKDSTSTEAFF. DNA of the CDR3: TGCGCCAGCAGCAAGGACAGTACTAGCACTGAAGCTTTCTTT.

In its sample, this clonotype was seen a few times. V gene TRBV20-1 combines with J gene TRBJ2-7, with D possibly matching TRBD2 (5 bases). Germline CDR1 reads DFQATT; CDR2 reads SNEGSKA (reference sequence). V lost 6 bases to trimming and J lost 1 base, with 19 bases between them. The CDR3 has 15 residues. The CDR3 region has the DNA TGCAGTGCGTCGGACTTCTCCCTACTTTCCTACGAGCAGTACTTC. As protein: CSASDFSLLSYEQYF.

This clonotype turned up a few times. V usage is TRBV7-9 and J usage is TRBJ2-7; 9 nucleotides match TRBD1. CDR3 length: 14 residues. In germline, CDR1 is SEHNR, CDR2 FQNEAQ (reference sequence). J gave up 6 bases and V 6 bases, and 9 bases lay outside the gene matches. The CDR3 loop is CASRTDRGWSEQYF. CDR3 sequence (DNA): TGTGCCAGCAGGACGGACAGGGGTTGGTCCGAGCAGTACTTC.

The V and J genes are TRBV5-8 and TRBJ1-5, with TRBD1 identical over 10 bases. CDR1 is SGHTS, CDR2 YDEGEE, per germline. The CDR3 extends over 17 amino acids. V was pared by 2 bases and J by 4 bases, with 9 bases of the junction left unmatched. In nucleotides, the CDR3 is TGTGCCAGCAGCTTCCCGCCGGGACAGGGGTGGAATCAGCCCCAGCATTTT. Translation: CASSFPPGQGWNQPQHF.

This chain uses TRBV10-3 with TRBJ1-1, with D uncertain. Germline CDR1 and CDR2: ENHRY and SYGVKD. With 10 bases removed from V and 0 bases from J, the gap between germline ends came to 6 bases. The CDR3 spans 11 residues. CDR3 in amino acids: CATRLNTEAFF. CDR3 in DNA: TGTGCCACTAGATTGAACACTGAAGCTTTCTTT.

This clonotype was seen ten or more times. As DNA, the CDR3 is TGTGCCAGCAGCGTTGACTCCCCGCTATACAATGAGCAGTTCTTC. Protein product: CASSVDSPLYNEQFF. The V gene is TRBV9, the J gene TRBJ2-1, with D unclear. There are 15 residues in the CDR3. Trimming cost V 2 bases and J 4 bases, with 13 bases left between them. The germline CDR1 and CDR2 sequences are SGDLS and YYNGEE.

This clonotype appeared a few times. In nucleotides, the CDR3 is TGCAGCGTCCTTTTAGCTAACTATGGCTACACCTTC. This sequence encodes CSVLLANYGYTF. The chain uses TRBV29-1 and TRBJ1-2; D gene unclear. The ends were cut back, 6 bases at V and 0 bases at J, with 8 bases in the middle. The germline V gene has CDR1 SQVTM and CDR2 ANQGSEA. This CDR3 spans 12 amino acids.

Only a few counts were recorded for this clonotype. The CDR3 region is CSVGDVFSGANVLTF. CDR3 bases: TGCAGCGTTGGGGACGTTTTCTCTGGGGCCAACGTCCTGACTTTC. The chain links TRBV29-1 to TRBJ2-6; the D call may be TRBD1 or TRBD2 (5 bases each). Germline values: CDR1 SQVTM, CDR2 ANQGSEA. CDR3 size: 15 residues. V gave up 4 bases and J gave up 0 bases, with 10 bases separating them.

This clonotype has just a few counts. The V gene is TRBV5-6, the J gene TRBJ2-3; the match to TRBD2 covers 11 bases. Per the germline V gene, CDR1 is SGHDT and CDR2 is YYEEEE. J gave up 9 bases and V 0 bases, and 0 bases lay outside the gene matches. The CDR3 runs 13 residues. The DNA for the CDR3 is TGTGCCAGCAGCTTGGTAGCGGGAGGGACGCAGTATTTT. This codes for CASSLVAGGTQYF.

This clonotype showed up just once. The V gene is TRBV15, the J gene TRBJ2-1; D is perhaps TRBD2 (5 bases). This CDR3 has 18 amino acids. Germline V lookup: CDR1 LNHNV, CDR2 YYDKDF (reference sequence). Trimming removed 1 base from V and 5 bases from J, with 21 bases in between. CDR3 DNA sequence: TGTGCCACCAGCAGAGTTGGCTTCGGCGGGTCTTCCAACAATGAGCAGTTCTTC. Its translation is CATSRVGFGGSSNNEQFF.

This clonotype was picked up a small number of times. Written as DNA, the CDR3 is TGTGCCAGCAGTCCCGGACAGGTCTCGGTCTATGGCTACACCTTC. Protein sequence: CASSPGQVSVYGYTF. The chain is built from TRBV28 and TRBJ1-2; 7 bases are shared with TRBD1. V lost 5 bases to trimming and J lost 4 bases; unmatched junction nucleotides: 10. CDR1 MDHEN and CDR2 SYDVKM come from the germline V gene. The CDR3 is 15 amino acids.

Only a few counts were recorded for this clonotype. The CDR3: CSARGGGASYNEQFF. CDR3 coding DNA: TGCAGTGCTAGGGGCGGGGGGGCCTCCTACAATGAGCAGTTCTTC. The V gene is TRBV20-1, the J gene TRBJ2-1; the match to TRBD2 covers 9 bases. The CDR3 sequence is 15 residues long. Germline loops: CDR1 DFQATT, CDR2 SNEGSKA (reference sequence). Germline trimming cut 3 bases from V and 0 bases from J; bases unmatched to any gene: 3.

This clonotype was detected only a few times. The chain has TRBV29-1 and TRBJ2-7; no clear D. The CDR3 is 12 residues long. Trimming took 2 bases from V and 3 from J, leaving 8 bases between them. Germline lookup yields CDR1 SQVTM and CDR2 ANQGSEA. CDR3 region: CSVEKTGYEQYF. The CDR3 DNA follows: TGCAGCGTTGAAAAAACCGGCTACGAGCAGTACTTC.

The J gene is TRBJ2-1, the V gene TRBV29-1, with 9 positions matching TRBD2. This CDR3 region has 19 residues. The germline CDR1 and CDR2 sequences are SQVTM and ANQGSEA. J lost 0 bases, V lost 3 bases, and 15 bases had no gene match. The CDR3 DNA sequence: TGCAGCGTTGATTTTTTGGGGCTAGCGGGACAGAGCTCCTACAATGAGCAGTTCTTC. It is translated as CSVDFLGLAGQSSYNEQFF.

The V gene is TRBV29-1, the J gene TRBJ2-2; 8 positions agree with TRBD1. CDR3 length: 13 amino acids. The germline V gene has CDR1 SQVTM and CDR2 ANQGSEA. Germline trimming cut 4 bases from V and 9 bases from J; bases unmatched to any gene: 7. In nucleotides, the CDR3 is TGCAGCGTTGCCAGGGGGCATGACCGGGAGCTGTTTTTT. It codes for CSVARGHDRELFF.

This clonotype was counted only a few times. The V gene is TRBV29-1, the J gene TRBJ2-2, with D unresolved. V was shortened by 4 bases and J by 6 bases, with 12 bases between the two germline ends. The V gene's germline CDR1 is SQVTM and CDR2 ANQGSEA. This CDR3 region has 13 residues. CDR3: CSVVQSEAGELFF. The CDR3 bases are TGCAGCGTTGTCCAGTCCGAGGCCGGGGAGCTGTTTTTT.

The count of this clonotype is one. The V call is TRBV15, the J call TRBJ2-1; TRBD2 might be the D (6 bases). V was cut by 3 bases and J by 10 bases, with 13 bases left in between. The germline V gene encodes CDR1 LNHNV and CDR2 YYDKDF (reference sequence). The length of the CDR3 is 13 residues. As DNA, the CDR3 is TGTGCCACCAGCAGGGAGAGGAGGGGCGAGCAGTTCTTC. Encoded protein: CATSRERRGEQFF.

The chain carries TRBV6-2 or TRBV6-3 and TRBJ2-7; the match to TRBD1 covers 8 bases. CDR3 length: 14 amino acids. Germline V CDR1 and CDR2: MNHEY, SVGEGT. Trimming cost V 5 bases and J 7 bases; bases outside gene matches: 10. The CDR3 bases are TGTGCCAGCAGTACGGACAGGGCGTTGCGGGAGCAGTACTTC. The encoded protein is CASSTDRALREQYF.